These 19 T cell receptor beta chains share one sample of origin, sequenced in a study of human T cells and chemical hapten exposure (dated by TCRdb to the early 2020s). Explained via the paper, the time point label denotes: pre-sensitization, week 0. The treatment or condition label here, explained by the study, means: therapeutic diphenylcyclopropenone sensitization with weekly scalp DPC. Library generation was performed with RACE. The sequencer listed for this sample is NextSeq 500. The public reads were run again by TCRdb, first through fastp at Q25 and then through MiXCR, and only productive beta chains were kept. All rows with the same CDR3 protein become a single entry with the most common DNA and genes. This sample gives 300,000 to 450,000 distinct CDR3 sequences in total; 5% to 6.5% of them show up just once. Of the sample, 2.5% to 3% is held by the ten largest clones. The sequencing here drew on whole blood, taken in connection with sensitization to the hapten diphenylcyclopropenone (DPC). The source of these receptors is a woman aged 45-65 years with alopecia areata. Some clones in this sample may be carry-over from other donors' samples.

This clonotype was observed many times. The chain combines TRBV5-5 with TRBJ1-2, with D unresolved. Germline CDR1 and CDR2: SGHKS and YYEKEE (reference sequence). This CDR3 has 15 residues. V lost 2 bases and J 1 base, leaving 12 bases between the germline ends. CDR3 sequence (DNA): TGTGCCAGCAGCTTCCTTCATCTCGTTAACTATGGCTACACCTTC. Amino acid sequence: CASSFLHLVNYGYTF.

This CDR3 is CASTRTVSTDTQYF. CDR3 nucleotide sequence: TGTGCCAGCACCCGGACCGTTAGCACAGATACGCAGTATTTT. The rearrangement joins TRBV2 to TRBJ2-3; the D is unclear. This CDR3 has 14 residues. Germline CDR1 SNHLY, CDR2 FYNNEI. With 7 bases removed from V and 0 bases from J, the gap between germline ends came to 11 bases.

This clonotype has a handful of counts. CDR3 nucleotides: TGCGCCAGCAGTGACTCGACTAACACAGATACGCAGTATTTT. Translating it yields CASSDSTNTDTQYF. The rearrangement links TRBV10-1 to TRBJ2-3, with D possibly matching TRBD2 (5 bases). This CDR3 contains 14 residues. CDR1 and CDR2 (germline): WNHNN, SYGVQD (reference sequence). V was pared by 3 bases and J by 2 bases, with 9 bases between.

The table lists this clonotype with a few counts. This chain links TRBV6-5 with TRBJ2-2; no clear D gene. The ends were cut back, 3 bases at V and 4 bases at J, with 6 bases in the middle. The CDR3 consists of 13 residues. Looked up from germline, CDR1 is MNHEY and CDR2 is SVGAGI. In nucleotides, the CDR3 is TGTGCCAGCAGTTATCGGGTCACCGGGGAGCTGTTTTTT. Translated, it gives CASSYRVTGELFF.

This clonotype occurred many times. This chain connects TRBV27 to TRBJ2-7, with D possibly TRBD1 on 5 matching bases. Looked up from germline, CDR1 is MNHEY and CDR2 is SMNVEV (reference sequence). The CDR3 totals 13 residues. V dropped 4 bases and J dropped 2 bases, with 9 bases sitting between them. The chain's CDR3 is CASSSETAYEQYF. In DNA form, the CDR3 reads TGTGCCAGCAGTTCGGAGACAGCCTACGAGCAGTACTTC.

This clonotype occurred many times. The DNA of the CDR3 is TGTGCCAGCAGCGGTGGGACTAGCGGTGCTTACGAGCAGTACTTC. The encoded protein is CASSGGTSGAYEQYF. V is TRBV12-3 or TRBV12-4 and J is TRBJ2-7; the match to TRBD2 covers 11 bases. V shed 6 bases and J 4 bases; nucleotides not matched to a gene: 8. The CDR3 contains 15 residues.

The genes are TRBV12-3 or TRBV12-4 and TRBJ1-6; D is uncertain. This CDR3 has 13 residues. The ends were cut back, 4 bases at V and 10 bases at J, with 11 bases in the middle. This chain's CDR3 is CASSSARTSPLHF. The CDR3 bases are TGTGCCAGCAGTTCCGCAAGAACGTCACCCCTCCACTTT.

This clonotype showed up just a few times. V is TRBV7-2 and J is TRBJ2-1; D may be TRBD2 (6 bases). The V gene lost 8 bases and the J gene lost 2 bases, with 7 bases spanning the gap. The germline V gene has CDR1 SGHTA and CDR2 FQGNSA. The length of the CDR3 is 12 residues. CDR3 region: CASGRPYNEQFF. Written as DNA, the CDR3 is TGTGCCAGCGGGAGGCCCTACAATGAGCAGTTCTTC.

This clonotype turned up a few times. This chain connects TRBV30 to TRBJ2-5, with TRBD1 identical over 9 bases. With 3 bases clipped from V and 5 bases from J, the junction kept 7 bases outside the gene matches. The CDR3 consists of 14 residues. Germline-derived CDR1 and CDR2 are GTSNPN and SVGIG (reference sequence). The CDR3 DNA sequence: TGTGCCTGGAGCACAGGGGGCATAAAGGAGACCCAGTACTTC. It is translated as CAWSTGGIKETQYF.

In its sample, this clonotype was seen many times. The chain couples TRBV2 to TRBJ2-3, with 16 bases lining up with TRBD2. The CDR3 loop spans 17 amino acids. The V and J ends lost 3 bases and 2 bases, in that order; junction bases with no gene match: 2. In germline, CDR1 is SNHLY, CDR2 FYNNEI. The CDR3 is CASSDGTSGGVTDTQYF. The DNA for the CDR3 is TGTGCCAGCAGTGACGGGACTAGCGGGGGGGTCACAGATACGCAGTATTTT.

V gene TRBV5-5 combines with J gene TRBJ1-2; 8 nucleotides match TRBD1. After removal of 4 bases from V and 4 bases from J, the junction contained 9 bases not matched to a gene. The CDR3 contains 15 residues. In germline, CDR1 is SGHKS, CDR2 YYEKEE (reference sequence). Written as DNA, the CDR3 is TGTGCCAGCAGCACCGACAGGGGAGTTGGCTATGGCTACACCTTC. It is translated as CASSTDRGVGYGYTF.

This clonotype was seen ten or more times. The DNA of the CDR3 is TGTGCCAGCAGTTATGAACTCGACTACAATGAGCAGTTCTTC. It encodes CASSYELDYNEQFF. V is TRBV11-2 and J is TRBJ2-1, with D uncertain. The CDR3 is 14 residues long. Germline V gene sequence: CDR1 SGHAT, CDR2 FQNNGV. V gave up 6 bases and J gave up 3 bases, with 12 bases separating them.

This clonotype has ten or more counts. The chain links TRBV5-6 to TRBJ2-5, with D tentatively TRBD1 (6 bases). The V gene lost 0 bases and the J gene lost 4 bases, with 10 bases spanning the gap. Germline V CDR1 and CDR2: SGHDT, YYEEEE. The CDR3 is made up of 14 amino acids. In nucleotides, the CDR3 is TGTGCCAGCAGCTTGGTTGCAGGGGTAGAGACCCAGTACTTC. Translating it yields CASSLVAGVETQYF.

The CDR3 DNA is TGTGCCAGCAGTTCCTTACCGGTTTTCACAGATACGCAGTATTTT. This encodes CASSSLPVFTDTQYF. The chain couples TRBV11-2 to TRBJ2-3; D is unresolved. Germline-derived CDR1 and CDR2 are SGHAT and FQNNGV. V gave up 6 bases and J gave up 2 bases, with 15 bases separating them. The CDR3 loop spans 15 amino acids. Using reference TRBV11-2 and TRBJ2-3 for the parts outside the CDR3, the full variable domain is EAGVAQSPRYKIIEKRQSVAFWCNPISGHATLYWYQQILGQGPKLLIQFQNNGVVDDSQLPKDRFSAERLKGVDSTLKIQPAKLEDSAVYLCASSSLPVFTDTQYFGPGTRLTVL.

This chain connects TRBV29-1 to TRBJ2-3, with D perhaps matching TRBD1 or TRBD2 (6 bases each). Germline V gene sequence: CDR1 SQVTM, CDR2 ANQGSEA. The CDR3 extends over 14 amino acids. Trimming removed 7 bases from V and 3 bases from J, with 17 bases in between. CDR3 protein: CSAGGTRSTDTQYF. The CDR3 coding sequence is TGCAGCGCCGGGGGCACGCGGAGTACAGATACGCAGTATTTT.

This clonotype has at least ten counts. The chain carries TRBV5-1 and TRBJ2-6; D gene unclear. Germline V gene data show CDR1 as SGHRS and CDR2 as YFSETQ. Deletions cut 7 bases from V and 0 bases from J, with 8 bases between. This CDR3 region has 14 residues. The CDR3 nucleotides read TGCGCCAGCGCCCCAGACTCTGGGGCCAACGTCCTGACTTTC. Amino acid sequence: CASAPDSGANVLTF.

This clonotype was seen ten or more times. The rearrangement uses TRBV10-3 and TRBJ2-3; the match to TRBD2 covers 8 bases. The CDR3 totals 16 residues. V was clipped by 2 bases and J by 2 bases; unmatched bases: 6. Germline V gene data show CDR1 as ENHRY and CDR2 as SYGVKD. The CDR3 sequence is CAISENGGGPTDTQYF. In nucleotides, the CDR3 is TGTGCCATCAGTGAGAACGGGGGGGGCCCCACAGATACGCAGTATTTT.

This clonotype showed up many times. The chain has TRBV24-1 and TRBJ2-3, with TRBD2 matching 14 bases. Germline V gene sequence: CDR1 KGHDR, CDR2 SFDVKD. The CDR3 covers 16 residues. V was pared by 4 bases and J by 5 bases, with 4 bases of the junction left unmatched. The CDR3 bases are TGTGCCACCAGTGACTGGACTAGCGGGAGGCAAGATACGCAGTATTTT. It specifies CATSDWTSGRQDTQYF.

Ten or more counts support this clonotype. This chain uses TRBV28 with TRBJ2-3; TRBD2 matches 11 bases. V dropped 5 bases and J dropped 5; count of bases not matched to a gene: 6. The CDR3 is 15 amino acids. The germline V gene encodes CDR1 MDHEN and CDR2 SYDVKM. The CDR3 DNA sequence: TGTGCCAGCAGTCCCGCACTAGCGGGAGAAGATACGCAGTATTTT. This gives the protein CASSPALAGEDTQYF.